This TCR beta chain was profiled in a study of cytomegalovirus exposure and HLA in healthy donors. The wider study: There were approximately 85 million unique TCRs (from HLA-typed donors) in an early data release.

Overall study findings and caveats: Among the most significant clusters, several appeared linked to common viral pathogens in a later analysis. In a later analysis, V- and J-gene trimming of beta chains associated with a DCLRE1C missense variant, replicated independently. Most TCR sequences showed up rarely, but some public TCRs showed up in many donors.

This PCR relied on a set of 60 Vbeta primers and 13 Jbeta primers. TCRdb's copy holds only in-frame clones and misses some; the assay was immunoSEQ multiplex PCR. The table records over 150,000 clones, 75% to 90% of them present only once. Worth noting for this clone: As yet, its antigen is unknown.

The sample comprised PBMCs. The TCR was taken from a man in his thirties or forties in good health and CMV-seronegative.

The CDR3 loop is CASSQGTGGGTDTQYF. The CDR3 region has the DNA TGTGCCAGCAGCCAGGGGACAGGGGGCGGGACAGATACGCAGTATTTT. The chain couples TRBV4-2 to TRBJ2-3; TRBD1 agrees at 12 bases. Germline lookup yields CDR1 LGHNA and CDR2 YNFKEQ. The CDR3 contains 16 residues. Trimming took 3 bases from V and 3 from J; bases not matched to a gene: 4.